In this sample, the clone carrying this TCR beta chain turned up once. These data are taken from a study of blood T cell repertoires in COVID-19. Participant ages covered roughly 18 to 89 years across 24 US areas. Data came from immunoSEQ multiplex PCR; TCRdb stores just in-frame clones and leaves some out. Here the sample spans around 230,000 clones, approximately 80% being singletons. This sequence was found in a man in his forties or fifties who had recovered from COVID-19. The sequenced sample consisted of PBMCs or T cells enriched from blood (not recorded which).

The DNA of the CDR3 is TGTGCCACCAGTGGGGGACAGGGAGCCTACGAGCAGTACTTC. Translating it yields CATSGGQGAYEQYF. The chain is built from TRBV24-1 and TRBJ2-7; 9 nucleotides match TRBD1. This CDR3 is built from 14 residues. Germline assignment: CDR1 KGHDR and CDR2 SFDVKD. The junction had 3 bases not matched to a gene; V was cut back by 5 bases and J by 2 bases.